Listed below are T cell receptor beta chains from one sample, sequenced in a study of CD8 T cells in ankylosing spondylitis. MiXCR was run by TCRdb on the 5' RACE reads, yielding one entry per CDR3 protein. The sample records roughly 670,000 distinct CDR3 sequences, roughly 19% being singletons. Material for sequencing was blood, either unsorted or a sorted T cell fraction (not recorded which). Source of these receptors: a male donor with ankylosing spondylitis. The CDR3 runs from the conserved cysteine through the conserved F or W. The D gene is left open where the match is weak. Clone size is shown for a subset of rows, as once, few, many or a class of expanded clone.

j_gene: TRBJ2-1; d_gene: TRBD2; v_gene: TRBV7-2; abundance: few; CDR3nt: TGTGCCAGCAGCTCCCAGCGGGAGCGAAACAATGAGCAGTTCTTC; CDR3aa: CASSSQRERNNEQFF
j_gene: TRBJ2-7; d_gene: .; v_gene: TRBV20-1; abundance: .; CDR3nt: TGCAGTGCTCCCCGGGCACCTACCTACGAGCAGTACTTC; CDR3aa: CSAPRAPTYEQYF
j_gene: TRBJ2-1; d_gene: .; v_gene: TRBV29-1; abundance: .; CDR3nt: TGCAGCGTTGGGGCTACAGGGTACAATGAGCAGTTCTTC; CDR3aa: CSVGATGYNEQFF
j_gene: TRBJ2-7; d_gene: .; v_gene: TRBV20-1; abundance: few; CDR3nt: TGCAGTGCTGACTGGGGGACGGCTTCCTACGAGCAGTACTTC; CDR3aa: CSADWGTASYEQYF
j_gene: TRBJ1-4; d_gene: .; v_gene: TRBV29-1; abundance: few; CDR3nt: TGCAGCGTACCCAGAAGGGGCTTCACTGAAAAACTGTTTTTT; CDR3aa: CSVPRRGFTEKLFF
j_gene: TRBJ2-1; d_gene: .; v_gene: TRBV2; abundance: few; CDR3nt: TGTGCCAGCAGTGAGCGGATCGACTACAATGAGCAGTTCTTC; CDR3aa: CASSERIDYNEQFF
j_gene: TRBJ1-1; d_gene: .; v_gene: TRBV29-1; abundance: few; CDR3nt: TGCAGCGTTGAAGTGGGGAAGGTTTTCTTT; CDR3aa: CSVEVGKVFF
j_gene: TRBJ1-1; d_gene: .; v_gene: TRBV5-6; abundance: .; CDR3nt: TGTGCCAGCAGCTTGTGGTTAGGCCTGAACACTGAAGCTTTCTTT; CDR3aa: CASSLWLGLNTEAFF
j_gene: TRBJ2-5; d_gene: TRBD2; v_gene: TRBV20-1; abundance: few; CDR3nt: TGCAGTGCTAGACGACTAGCGGGGGTTGAGACCCAGTACTTC; CDR3aa: CSARRLAGVETQYF
j_gene: TRBJ1-1; d_gene: .; v_gene: TRBV12-3/TRBV12-4; abundance: many; CDR3nt: TGTGCCAGCAGTTTGGGACCCAGGATGGGCACTGAAGCTTTCTTT; CDR3aa: CASSLGPRMGTEAFF
j_gene: TRBJ2-7; d_gene: TRBD2; v_gene: TRBV29-1; abundance: .; CDR3nt: TGCAGCGTTGAAGTATTCGGGGGACTAGCGGGAGGGTTGGAGTACGAGCAGTACTTC; CDR3aa: CSVEVFGGLAGGLEYEQYF
j_gene: TRBJ2-5; d_gene: TRBD1; v_gene: TRBV29-1; abundance: once; CDR3nt: TGCAGCGTAGTGACAGGGGAGACCCAGTACTTC; CDR3aa: CSVVTGETQYF
j_gene: TRBJ1-1; d_gene: .; v_gene: TRBV4-1; abundance: few; CDR3nt: TGCGCCAGCAGCCAAGAAGGCCCTTTATACACTGAAGCTTTCTTT; CDR3aa: CASSQEGPLYTEAFF
j_gene: TRBJ2-3; d_gene: TRBD2; v_gene: TRBV18; abundance: many; CDR3nt: TGTGCCAGCTCAGATCTAGCGGGAGACTCCACAGATACGCAGTATTTT; CDR3aa: CASSDLAGDSTDTQYF
j_gene: TRBJ2-7; d_gene: TRBD1; v_gene: TRBV5-1; abundance: .; CDR3nt: TGCGCCAGCAGCTCGGGGCTGGACAGGGGTACCTACGAGCAGTATTTC; CDR3aa: CASSSGLDRGTYEQYF
j_gene: TRBJ2-1; d_gene: TRBD2; v_gene: TRBV5-1; abundance: .; CDR3nt: TGCGCCAGCAGCACAGGAGGGACTAGCGGACTCAATGAGCAGTTCTTC; CDR3aa: CASSTGGTSGLNEQFF
j_gene: TRBJ2-3; d_gene: TRBD2; v_gene: TRBV5-1; abundance: few; CDR3nt: TGCGCCAGCAGCTCGATGAGCGGGGTATTCACAGATACGCAGTATTTT; CDR3aa: CASSSMSGVFTDTQYF
j_gene: TRBJ2-1; d_gene: .; v_gene: TRBV29-1; abundance: .; CDR3nt: TGCAGCGTTGGACCCGACTGGGATGAGCAGTTCTTC; CDR3aa: CSVGPDWDEQFF
j_gene: TRBJ1-3; d_gene: TRBD1; v_gene: TRBV12-3/TRBV12-4; abundance: .; CDR3nt: TGTGCCAGCACTTCACGGGACAGCACTTTTCGCTCTGGAAACACCATATATTTT; CDR3aa: CASTSRDSTFRSGNTIYF
j_gene: TRBJ1-1; d_gene: .; v_gene: TRBV15; abundance: .; CDR3nt: TGTGCCACCAGCAGAGATCGGGCCACCGCGGAAGCTTTCTTT; CDR3aa: CATSRDRATAEAFF
j_gene: TRBJ1-5; d_gene: .; v_gene: TRBV6-5; abundance: .; CDR3nt: TGTGCCAGCAGTTACTCGTCAACTAGCAATCAGCCCCAGCATTTT; CDR3aa: CASSYSSTSNQPQHF
j_gene: TRBJ2-1; d_gene: .; v_gene: TRBV5-1; abundance: .; CDR3nt: TGCGCCAGCAGCTTGGGGGGGGGCGGGAGCACCTACAATGAGCAGTTCTTC; CDR3aa: CASSLGGGGSTYNEQFF
j_gene: TRBJ1-1; d_gene: .; v_gene: TRBV4-1; abundance: .; CDR3nt: TGCGCCAGCAGCCACAGCCCCTTTGCGTTGAACACTGAAGCTTTCTTT; CDR3aa: CASSHSPFALNTEAFF
j_gene: TRBJ2-7; d_gene: TRBD1; v_gene: TRBV6-5; abundance: .; CDR3nt: TGTGCCAGCAGTTACGACAGGGAGCCTGGCGAGCAGTACTTC; CDR3aa: CASSYDREPGEQYF